The 12 T cell receptor beta chains below all came from one sample that was sequenced in a study of cytomegalovirus exposure and HLA in healthy donors. PCR primers comprised 60 Vbeta and 13 Jbeta primers. Profiling relied on immunoSEQ multiplex PCR, and the TCRdb table lists in-frame clones only, not all of them. This table has roughly 120,000 clones, roughly 70% appearing once. The sample was PBMCs. Every receptor here comes from a middle-aged man in good health and CMV-seropositive.

The chain is built from TRBV28 and TRBJ1-2, with D maybe TRBD1 (6 bases). Trimming took 2 bases from V and 8 from J, leaving 21 bases between them. The germline V gene has CDR1 MDHEN and CDR2 SYDVKM. The CDR3 contains 16 residues. In nucleotides, the CDR3 is TGTGCCAGCAGTTTACCATCCCAGATGGGGGCGCGGGGCTACACCTTC. Encoded protein: CASSLPSQMGARGYTF.

This clone was observed a few times. The gene calls are TRBV2 and TRBJ1-2, with D perhaps TRBD1 (6 bases). Germline-derived CDR1 and CDR2 are SNHLY and FYNNEI. This CDR3 has 15 amino acids. V was shortened by 6 bases and J by 0 bases, with 14 bases between the two germline ends. The CDR3: CASRADRSSNYGYTF. The CDR3 DNA is TGTGCCAGCAGAGCCGACAGGAGCTCTAACTATGGCTACACCTTC.

The rearrangement links TRBV6-5 to TRBJ2-2; D perhaps matches TRBD2 (6 bases). The V gene's germline CDR1 is MNHEY and CDR2 SVGAGI. The CDR3 has 14 amino acids. Trimming removed 4 bases at V and 5 bases at J, with 11 bases between. The CDR3 DNA reads as TGTGCCAGCAGTTTCTTTCTAGCGACCGGGGAGCTGTTTTTT. It specifies CASSFFLATGELFF.

The chain employs TRBV7-8 and TRBJ2-2, with D tentatively TRBD2 (6 bases). Looked up from germline, CDR1 is SGHVS and CDR2 is FQNEAQ. V shed 5 bases and J shed 0 bases, with 13 bases lying between them. The CDR3 runs to 16 residues. The CDR3 here is CASSALARPNTGELFF. In nucleotides, the CDR3 is TGTGCCAGCAGCGCTCTAGCGCGGCCGAACACCGGGGAGCTGTTTTTT.

This clone was observed a handful of times. The gene calls are TRBV7-8 and TRBJ1-5; unclear D gene. The CDR3 covers 17 residues. Germline V gives CDR1 SGHVS, CDR2 FQNEAQ. The V gene lost 1 base and the J gene lost 0 bases, with 13 bases spanning the gap. CDR3 sequence: CASSLDGAFYSNQPQHF. CDR3 bases: TGTGCCAGCAGCTTAGATGGAGCTTTTTATAGCAATCAGCCCCAGCATTTT.

J is TRBJ2-3 and V is TRBV30; 7 bases match TRBD2. The CDR3 totals 19 residues. CDR1 is GTSNPN, CDR2 SVGIG, per germline (reference sequence). Losses at the gene ends were 4 bases for V and 6 bases for J; bases not matched to a gene: 25. The CDR3 DNA reads TGTGCCTGGACTATGGCTTACTCGCTAGCGGACCCCTGGGCGGATACGCAGTATTTT. Amino acid sequence: CAWTMAYSLADPWADTQYF. Using reference TRBV30 and TRBJ2-3 for the parts outside the CDR3, the full variable domain is SQTIHQWPATLVQPVGSPLSLECTVEGTSNPNLYWYRQAAGRGLQLLFYSVGIGQISSEVPQNLSASRPQDRQFILSSKKLLLSDSGFYLCAWTMAYSLADPWADTQYFGPGTRLTVL.

The chain combines TRBV25-1 with TRBJ2-3; D is possibly TRBD1 (6 bases). V was pared by 4 bases and J by 2 bases, with 10 bases between. This CDR3 is 14 amino acids long. CDR1 and CDR2 from the germline V gene are MGHDK and SYGVNS. The CDR3 is CASSATGSTDTQYF. As DNA, the CDR3 is TGTGCCAGCAGTGCCACAGGGTCCACAGATACGCAGTATTTT.

The sample holds a few counts of this clone. The CDR3 bases are TGCGCCAGCAGTACCGGGACAGGGGTGCGCACAGATACGCAGTATTTT. Amino acids: CASSTGTGVRTDTQYF. The chain recombines TRBV5-1 with TRBJ2-3, with TRBD1 matching over 10 bases. V lost 5 bases to trimming and J lost 1 base; unmatched junction nucleotides: 7. Per germline, CDR1 SGHRS and CDR2 YFSETQ. The CDR3 is 16 amino acids.

The CDR3 protein is CASSPTGSGNTIYF. For the CDR3, the DNA is TGTGCCAGCAGTCCGACAGGGTCTGGAAACACCATATATTTT. The chain is built from TRBV28 and TRBJ1-3; 7 nucleotides match TRBD1. With 5 bases clipped from V and 1 base from J, the junction kept 2 bases outside the gene matches. This CDR3 has 14 amino acids. CDR1 MDHEN and CDR2 SYDVKM come from the germline V gene. Full variable domain (remainder filled in from reference TRBV28 and TRBJ1-3): DVKVTQSSRYLVKRTGEKVFLECVQDMDHENMFWYRQDPGLGLRLIYFSYDVKMKEKGDIPEGYSVSREKKERFSLILESASTNQTSMYLCASSPTGSGNTIYFGEGSWLTVV.

The chain recombines TRBV6-1 with TRBJ1-2; a possible D gene is TRBD1 (5 bases). The CDR3 runs 14 residues. CDR1 is MNHNS and CDR2 is SASEGT in the germline V gene. Trimming shortened V by 0 bases and J by 5 bases, and 10 bases separated the two germline ends. CDR3 DNA: TGTGCCAGCAGTGAAGCTTACGACAGATATGGCTACACCTTC. It specifies CASSEAYDRYGYTF.

The chain carries TRBV28 and TRBJ1-5; a weak D match, TRBD1 (5 bases). Germline assignment: CDR1 MDHEN and CDR2 SYDVKM. The CDR3 is 13 residues long. The V and J ends lost 6 bases and 4 bases respectively, with 10 bases between them. CDR3 nucleotides: TGTGCCAGCAGGACGGCAGGGAATCAGCCCCAGCATTTT. This gives the protein CASRTAGNQPQHF.

Comment on this clone: The sample carries other DNA sequences with the same CDR3. V is TRBV6-6 and J is TRBJ1-2; 8 bases map to TRBD1. CDR3 length: 13 amino acids. CDR1 and CDR2 (germline): MNHNY, SVGAGI (reference sequence). Germline trimming cut 8 bases from V and 2 bases from J; bases unmatched to any gene: 4. The CDR3, as DNA: TGTGCCAGCTACCGACAGGGGAACTATGGCTACACCTTC. It yields the protein CASYRQGNYGYTF.